A selection of T cell receptor beta chains follows, all from one sample in a study of blood T cell repertoires in COVID-19. The assay was immunoSEQ multiplex PCR, and TCRdb's table has in-frame clones only and misses some. This table has about 82,000 clones, around 78% appearing once. Sequencing was done on a sample of peripheral blood. Receptors were obtained from a man between 60 and 75 years old with COVID-19, enrolled during active disease. Each CDR3 is given with its conserved first and last residue. D genes are given only for firm matches. Clone sizes are given selectively: once, few, many, or a class where the clone is expanded.

NA	TRBV29-1	TRBJ1-2	once	CSVEATHSEITDRLDGSYGYTF	TGCAGCGTTGAAGCTACCCATTCCGAAATCACTGACAGGTTGGACGGAAGCTATGGCTACACCTTC
TRBD1	TRBV5-1	TRBJ1-5	NA	CASSITGTGNQPQHF	TGCGCCAGCAGCATAACCGGGACAGGGAATCAGCCCCAGCATTTT
TRBD1	TRBV4-3	TRBJ1-1	NA	CASSPGTAEAFF	TGCGCCAGCAGCCCCGGGACAGCTGAAGCTTTCTTT
TRBD1	TRBV9	TRBJ1-2	NA	CASSAEGAYTF	TGTGCCAGCAGCGCCGAGGGGGCCTACACCTTC
NA	TRBV5-5	TRBJ2-7	NA	CASSLSSPYEQYF	TGTGCCAGCAGCTTGTCCTCTCCCTACGAGCAGTACTTC
NA	TRBV9	TRBJ1-5	NA	CASSVDSYSNQPQHF	TGTGCCAGCAGCGTAGACAGTTATAGCAATCAGCCCCAGCATTTT
NA	TRBV5-1	TRBJ1-1	NA	CASSIWTGITDEAFF	TGCGCCAGCAGCATATGGACGGGGATCACTGATGAAGCTTTCTTT
NA	TRBV12-3/TRBV12-4	TRBJ2-1	few	CVVQGRKNEQFF	TGTGTAGTCCAGGGTAGAAAAAATGAGCAGTTCTTC
NA	TRBV6-2/TRBV6-3	TRBJ2-7	NA	CASSLSRGRTYEQYF	TGTGCCAGCAGCCTCTCCAGGGGCAGGACCTACGAGCAGTACTTC
NA	TRBV12-3/TRBV12-4	TRBJ1-4	many	CASSFTVNEKLFF	TGTGCCAGCAGTTTTACGGTTAATGAAAAACTGTTTTTT
TRBD2	TRBV7-9	TRBJ2-7	NA	CASSLVSGRVYEQYF	TGTGCCAGCAGCTTAGTTAGCGGGAGGGTCTACGAGCAGTACTTC
NA	TRBV19	TRBJ1-5	many	CASRPDRYSNQPQHF	TGTGCCAGTAGGCCAGACAGATATAGCAATCAGCCCCAGCATTTT
NA	TRBV6-5	TRBJ2-3	NA	CASSYSLRGSTDTQYF	TGTGCCAGCAGTTACTCCCTCCGCGGGAGCACAGATACGCAGTATTTT
TRBD1	TRBV19	TRBJ1-2	NA	CASTPDRGYGYTF	TGTGCCAGTACCCCGGACAGGGGCTATGGCTACACCTTC
TRBD2	TRBV5-1	TRBJ2-7	NA	CASSLAYEGASGVLYEQYF	TGCGCCAGCAGCTTGGCCTACGAAGGGGCTAGCGGGGTGTTGTACGAGCAGTACTTC
TRBD1	TRBV7-2	TRBJ1-1	NA	CASSSGQKNTEAFF	TGTGCCAGCAGCTCGGGACAGAAGAACACTGAAGCTTTCTTT
NA	TRBV6-1	TRBJ1-2	NA	CASRTGETAGYGYTF	TGTGCCAGCAGGACGGGGGAAACAGCAGGCTATGGCTACACCTTC
NA	TRBV3-1/TRBV3-2	TRBJ1-6	few	CASSQVATVPLHF	TGTGCCAGCAGCCAAGTTGCCACGGTACCCCTCCACTTT
TRBD2	TRBV14	TRBJ2-3	NA	CASSPIKRETQYF	TGTGCCAGCAGCCCAATTAAGCGGGAGACGCAGTATTTT
NA	TRBV3-1/TRBV3-2	TRBJ1-5	NA	CASSQEGAVNQPQHF	TGTGCCAGCAGCCAAGAGGGGGCAGTCAATCAGCCCCAGCATTTT
NA	TRBV12-3/TRBV12-4	TRBJ2-7	NA	CASRLGGSYEQYF	TGTGCCAGCAGACTAGGGGGCTCCTACGAGCAGTACTTC
TRBD2	TRBV9	TRBJ2-3	NA	CASSVDQRGLKSTDTQYF	TGTGCCAGCAGCGTAGACCAGCGGGGATTAAAGAGCACAGATACGCAGTATTTT
NA	TRBV5-4	TRBJ2-6	NA	CASSLSGGSGANVLTF	TGTGCCAGCAGCTTGAGTGGGGGGTCTGGGGCCAACGTCCTGACTTTC
TRBD1	TRBV7-2	TRBJ1-5	NA	CASSLAGGGRPQHF	TGTGCCAGCAGCTTAGCAGGGGGCGGTCGGCCCCAGCATTTT
NA	TRBV18	TRBJ2-3	NA	CASSPPGVRTDTQYF	TGTGCCAGCTCACCACCAGGGGTGCGCACAGATACGCAGTATTTT
TRBD2	TRBV29-1	TRBJ2-3	few	CSVLAGGRTDTQYF	TGCAGCGTCCTAGCGGGAGGGCGCACAGATACGCAGTATTTT
NA	TRBV5-7	TRBJ2-3	NA	CASSLEVQGTDTQYF	TGTGCCAGCAGCTTGGAAGTACAGGGCACAGATACGCAGTATTTT
NA	TRBV7-3	TRBJ2-3	NA	CASSPPSTDTQYF	TGTGCCAGCAGCCCCCCCTCGACAGATACGCAGTATTTT
NA	TRBV3-1/TRBV3-2	TRBJ2-3	NA	CASKDSDTQYF	TGTGCCAGCAAGGACTCAGATACGCAGTATTTT
TRBD1	TRBV4-3	TRBJ2-6	NA	CASSRQGASSGANVLTF	TGCGCCAGCAGCCGACAGGGGGCCTCCTCTGGGGCCAACGTCCTGACTTTC
NA	TRBV6-5	TRBJ1-1	NA	CASRQGNTEAFF	TGTGCCAGCAGACAGGGGAACACTGAAGCTTTCTTT
NA	TRBV19	TRBJ1-5	few	CASSTDRTHQPQHF	TGTGCCAGTAGTACCGACAGAACGCATCAGCCCCAGCATTTT
TRBD2	TRBV5-4	TRBJ2-7	NA	CASSLGAGDPYEQYF	TGTGCCAGCAGCTTGGGAGCGGGAGACCCCTACGAGCAGTACTTC
NA	TRBV20-1	TRBJ1-1	few	CSATGNSEAFF	TGCAGTGCTACAGGAAACTCTGAAGCTTTCTTT
TRBD1	TRBV7-2	TRBJ1-6	NA	CASRHNPGGAGNSPLHF	TGTGCCAGCAGACATAATCCAGGGGGCGCGGGAAATTCACCCCTCCACTTT
TRBD1	TRBV29-1	TRBJ1-3	NA	CSVDQGDGNTIYF	TGCAGCGTTGACCAGGGGGACGGAAACACCATATATTTT
NA	TRBV11-2	TRBJ1-2	NA	CASSSRLMRHYGYTF	TGTGCCAGCAGCTCAAGACTTATGAGACACTATGGCTACACCTTC
TRBD1	TRBV11-3	TRBJ1-4	NA	CASSPYRGGDEKLFF	TGTGCCAGCAGCCCTTACAGGGGTGGGGATGAAAAACTGTTTTTT
TRBD1	TRBV6-5	TRBJ1-2	NA	CAARQTQGLYGYTF	TGTGCCGCTCGACAAACACAGGGGCTCTATGGCTACACCTTC
TRBD2	TRBV7-2	TRBJ2-3	NA	CASSLWTSGIKGSDTQYF	TGTGCCAGCAGCTTGTGGACTAGCGGGATAAAAGGGTCAGATACGCAGTATTTT
NA	TRBV2	TRBJ1-5	NA	CASRKDSGGALHF	TGTGCCAGCAGGAAAGATTCGGGGGGGGCCTTGCATTTT
TRBD1	TRBV3-1/TRBV3-2	TRBJ1-3	NA	CASEGTGPGNTIYF	TGTGCCAGCGAGGGGACAGGGCCAGGAAACACCATATATTTT
TRBD2	TRBV5-4	TRBJ2-1	NA	CASSGLAGGLSSYNEQFF	TGTGCCAGCAGCGGACTAGCGGGAGGGCTGAGCTCCTACAATGAGCAGTTCTTC
TRBD2	TRBV6-2/TRBV6-3	TRBJ2-1	NA	CASSLGLAYNEQFF	TGTGCCAGCAGTTTGGGACTAGCTTACAATGAGCAGTTCTTC
TRBD2	TRBV14	TRBJ2-1	NA	CASSPVASGGDEQFF	TGTGCCAGCAGCCCCGTCGCTAGCGGGGGTGATGAGCAGTTCTTC
TRBD1	TRBV5-4	TRBJ2-7	NA	CASSLTGASYEQYF	TGTGCCAGCAGCTTGACAGGGGCCTCCTACGAGCAGTACTTC
NA	TRBV30	TRBJ2-5	once	CAWRRNDRSQETQYF	TGTGCCTGGAGACGTAACGACAGGTCCCAGGAGACCCAGTACTTC
NA	TRBV21-1	TRBJ1-2	NA	CASSHITEGCNYGYTF	TGTGCCAGCAGCCACATAACGGAGGGATGTAACTATGGCTACACCTTC
TRBD2	TRBV6-1	TRBJ2-2	NA	CASSGIPAGATGELFF	TGTGCCAGCAGTGGGATACCAGCGGGAGCTACCGGGGAGCTGTTTTTT
NA	TRBV27	TRBJ1-1	NA	CASRRGGPGNTEAFF	TGTGCCAGCAGGAGAGGGGGTCCTGGTAATACTGAAGCTTTCTTT
NA	TRBV19	TRBJ1-2	medium-sized	CASSSSGQTYGYTF	TGTGCCAGTAGTTCAAGCGGACAGACCTATGGCTACACCTTC
TRBD2	TRBV7-9	TRBJ2-2	few	CASSLAGLAGGRTTGELFF	TGTGCCAGCAGCTTAGCGGGACTAGCGGGAGGCCGAACCACCGGGGAGCTGTTTTTT
NA	TRBV28	TRBJ1-2	NA	CASSPGSYGYTF	TGTGCCAGCAGTCCAGGAAGCTATGGCTACACCTTC
TRBD2	TRBV18	TRBJ2-7	NA	CASSPRLAGDYEQYF	TGTGCCAGCTCACCACGGCTAGCGGGAGACTACGAGCAGTACTTC
NA	TRBV21-1	TRBJ2-7	NA	CASSKSRLDPRYSYEQYF	TGTGCCAGCAGCAAATCTAGACTAGACCCCCGTTACTCCTACGAGCAGTACTTC
NA	TRBV7-2	TRBJ2-1	NA	CASSLEASTRYNEQFF	TGTGCCAGCAGCCTTGAGGCCTCTACCCGCTACAATGAGCAGTTCTTC
TRBD2	TRBV13	TRBJ2-1	NA	CASSFDRTSIEQFF	TGTGCCAGCAGCTTCGATCGGACTAGTATTGAGCAGTTCTTC